One and the same sample provided the 2 T cell receptor beta chains below, sequenced in a study of blood T cell repertoires in COVID-19. Clones were sequenced by immunoSEQ multiplex PCR, and TCRdb holds only the in-frame ones, with some missing. The sample holds around 190,000 clones, more than 80% seen once. Specimen: peripheral blood. Receptor source: a human donor in a cohort sampled during active COVID-19.

This clone appeared once. The chain recombines TRBV9 with TRBJ1-2, with D perhaps TRBD1 (5 bases). V was pared by 0 bases and J by 1 base, with 7 bases between. This CDR3 has 14 residues. From germline, CDR1 is SGDLS and CDR2 YYNGEE. The CDR3 DNA reads TGTGCCAGCAGCGTAGACAGGAATAACTATGGCTACACCTTC. Translating it yields CASSVDRNNYGYTF.

The J gene is TRBJ1-5, the V gene TRBV7-3, with D unclear. This CDR3 contains 13 residues. In germline, CDR1 is SGHTA, CDR2 FQGTGA. Trimming stripped 3 bases from V and 3 bases from J, with 6 bases between. This CDR3 reads CASSFGVNQPQHF. In nucleotides, the CDR3 is TGTGCCAGCAGCTTCGGGGTCAATCAGCCCCAGCATTTT.